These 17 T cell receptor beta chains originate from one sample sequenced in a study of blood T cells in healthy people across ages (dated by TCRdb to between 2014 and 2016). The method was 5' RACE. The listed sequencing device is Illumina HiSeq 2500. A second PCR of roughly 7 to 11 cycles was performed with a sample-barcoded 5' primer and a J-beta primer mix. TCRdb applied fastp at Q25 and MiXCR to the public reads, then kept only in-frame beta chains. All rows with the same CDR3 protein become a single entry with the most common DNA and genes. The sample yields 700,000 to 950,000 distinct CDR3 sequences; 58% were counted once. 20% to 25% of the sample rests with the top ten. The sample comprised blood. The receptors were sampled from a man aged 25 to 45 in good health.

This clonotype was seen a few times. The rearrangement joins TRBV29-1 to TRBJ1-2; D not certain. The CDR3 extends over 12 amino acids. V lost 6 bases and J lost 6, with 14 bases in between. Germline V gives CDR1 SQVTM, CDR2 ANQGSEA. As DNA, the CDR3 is TGCAGCGTGGAGGGTCGAGGCCATGGCTACACCTTC. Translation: CSVEGRGHGYTF.

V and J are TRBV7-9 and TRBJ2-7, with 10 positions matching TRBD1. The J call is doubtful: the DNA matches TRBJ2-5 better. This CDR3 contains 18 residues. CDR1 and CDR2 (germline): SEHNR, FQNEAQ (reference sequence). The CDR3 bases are TGTGCCAGCAGCTTCCGACAGCGCCGGACAGGGGGGGCAGAGACCCAGTACTTC. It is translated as CASSFRQRRTGGAETQYF.

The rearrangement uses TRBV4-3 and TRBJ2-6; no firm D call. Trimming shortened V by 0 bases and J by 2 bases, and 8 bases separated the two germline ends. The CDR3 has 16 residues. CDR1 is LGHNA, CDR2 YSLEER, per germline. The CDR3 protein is CASSQDVGAGANVLTF. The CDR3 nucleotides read TGCGCCAGCAGCCAAGATGTTGGGGCTGGGGCCAACGTCCTGACTTTC.

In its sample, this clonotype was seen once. The CDR3 here is CASSWGASGYGYTF. CDR3 nucleotide sequence: TGTGCCAGCAGCTGGGGGGCTAGTGGCTATGGCTACACCTTC. J is TRBJ1-2 and V is TRBV7-2; a weak D match, TRBD1 (6 bases). CDR1 is SGHTA and CDR2 is FQGNSA in the germline V gene. This CDR3 is built from 14 residues. With 4 bases removed from V and 4 bases from J, the gap between germline ends came to 13 bases.

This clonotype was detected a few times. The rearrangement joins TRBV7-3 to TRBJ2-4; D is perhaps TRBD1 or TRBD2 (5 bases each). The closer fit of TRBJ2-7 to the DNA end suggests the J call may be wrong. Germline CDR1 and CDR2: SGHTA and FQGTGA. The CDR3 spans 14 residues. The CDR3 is CASSLTGAPGEQYF. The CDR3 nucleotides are TGTGCCAGCAGCTTAACCGGGGCACCGGGCGAGCAGTACTTC.

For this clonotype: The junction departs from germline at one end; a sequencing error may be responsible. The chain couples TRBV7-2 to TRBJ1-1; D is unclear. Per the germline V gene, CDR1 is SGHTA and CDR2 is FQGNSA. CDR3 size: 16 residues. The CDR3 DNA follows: TGTGCCAGCAGCTTAGTGGGTGGTTGGGTGAACACTGGAGCTTTCTTT. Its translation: CASSLVGGWVNTGAFF.

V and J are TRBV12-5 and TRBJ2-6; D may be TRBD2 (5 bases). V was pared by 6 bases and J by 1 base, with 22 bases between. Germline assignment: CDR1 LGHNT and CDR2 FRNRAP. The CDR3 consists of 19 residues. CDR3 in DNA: TGTGCTAGTGGCTGGACGTCCGGGGATCCTCTTTCTGGGGCCAACGTCCTGACTTTC. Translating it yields CASGWTSGDPLSGANVLTF.

DNA of the CDR3: TGCGCCAGCAGCCCTGGCGGTAGAGCCACTGAAGCTTTCTTT. Protein: CASSPGGRATEAFF. The chain recombines TRBV5-1 with TRBJ1-1; D ambiguous. The germline CDR1 and CDR2 sequences are SGHRS and YFSETQ. Deletions cut 4 bases from V and 4 bases from J, with 14 bases between. The CDR3 contains 14 residues.

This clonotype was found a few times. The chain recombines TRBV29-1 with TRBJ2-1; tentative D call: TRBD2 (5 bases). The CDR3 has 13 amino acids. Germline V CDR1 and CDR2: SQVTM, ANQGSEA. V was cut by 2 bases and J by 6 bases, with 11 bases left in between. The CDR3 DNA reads TGCAGCGTTGAACAGGAGGCCCCCAATGAGCAGTTCTTC. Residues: CSVEQEAPNEQFF.

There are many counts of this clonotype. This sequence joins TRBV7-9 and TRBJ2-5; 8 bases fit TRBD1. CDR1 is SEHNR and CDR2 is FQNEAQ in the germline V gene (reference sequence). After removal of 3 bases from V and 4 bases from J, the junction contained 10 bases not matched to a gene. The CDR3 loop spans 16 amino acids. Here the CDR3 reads CASSLAFDRGLETQYF. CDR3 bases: TGTGCCAGCAGCTTGGCCTTTGACAGGGGCCTAGAGACCCAGTACTTC.

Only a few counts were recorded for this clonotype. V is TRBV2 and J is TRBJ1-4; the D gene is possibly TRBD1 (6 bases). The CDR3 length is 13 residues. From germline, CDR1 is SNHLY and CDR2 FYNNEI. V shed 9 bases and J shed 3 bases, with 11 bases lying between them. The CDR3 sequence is CASRTDSNEKLFF. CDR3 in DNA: TGTGCCAGTAGGACAGATTCTAATGAAAAACTGTTTTTT.

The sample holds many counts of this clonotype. As DNA, the CDR3 is TGTGCCAGCAGATACCAGGCCGATGGCTACACCTTC. As protein: CASRYQADGYTF. The chain uses TRBV7-9 and TRBJ1-2; D gene uncertain. CDR1 and CDR2 (germline): SEHNR, FQNEAQ (reference sequence). This CDR3 spans 12 amino acids. V lost 6 bases to trimming and J lost 6 bases, with 11 bases between them. The entire variable domain, with the rest obtained from reference TRBV7-9 and TRBJ1-2, is as follows: DTGVSQNPRHKITKRGQNVTFRCDPISEHNRLYWYRQTLGQGPEFLTYFQNEAQLEKSRLLSDRFSAERPKGSFSTLEIQRTEQGDSAMYLCASRYQADGYTFGSGTRLTVV.

CDR3 region: CASSGPGRANEKLFF. For the CDR3, the DNA is TGTGCCAGCAGCGGGCCGGGACGAGCTAATGAAAAACTGTTTTTT. This chain connects TRBV11-2 to TRBJ1-4, with a tentative D call TRBD1 (5 bases). Trimming left V 5 bases short and J 3 bases short, with 13 bases between. The CDR3 is 15 amino acids. Germline V gene data show CDR1 as SGHAT and CDR2 as FQNNGV.

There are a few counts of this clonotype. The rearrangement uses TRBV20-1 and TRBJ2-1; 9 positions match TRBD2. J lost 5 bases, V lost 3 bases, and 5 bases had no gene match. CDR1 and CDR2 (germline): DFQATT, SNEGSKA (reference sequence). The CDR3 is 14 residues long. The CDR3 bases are TGCAGTGCTAGGGTCCGGACTAGCGACAATGAGCAGTTCTTC. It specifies CSARVRTSDNEQFF.

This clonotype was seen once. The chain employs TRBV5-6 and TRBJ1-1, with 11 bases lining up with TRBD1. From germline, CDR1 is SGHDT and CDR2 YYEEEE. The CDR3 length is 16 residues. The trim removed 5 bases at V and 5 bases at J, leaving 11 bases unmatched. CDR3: CASSLDRGRMGTEAFF. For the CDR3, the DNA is TGTGCCAGCAGTCTGGACAGGGGGCGAATGGGGACTGAAGCTTTCTTT.

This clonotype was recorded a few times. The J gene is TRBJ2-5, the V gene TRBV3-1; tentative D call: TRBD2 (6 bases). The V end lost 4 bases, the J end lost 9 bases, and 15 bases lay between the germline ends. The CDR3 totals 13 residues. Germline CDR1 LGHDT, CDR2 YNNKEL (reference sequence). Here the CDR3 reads CASSLSVREAQYF. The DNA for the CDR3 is TGTGCCAGCAGCCTCAGCGTCAGGGAGGCCCAGTACTTC.

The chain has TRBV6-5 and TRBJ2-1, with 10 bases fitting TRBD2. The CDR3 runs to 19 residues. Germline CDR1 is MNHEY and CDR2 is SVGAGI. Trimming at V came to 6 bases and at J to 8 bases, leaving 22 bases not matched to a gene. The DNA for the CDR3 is TGTGCCAGCAGCGCGGGACTAGCGAGAGGGCTCACCATGGGCGATGAGCAGTTCTTC. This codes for CASSAGLARGLTMGDEQFF.